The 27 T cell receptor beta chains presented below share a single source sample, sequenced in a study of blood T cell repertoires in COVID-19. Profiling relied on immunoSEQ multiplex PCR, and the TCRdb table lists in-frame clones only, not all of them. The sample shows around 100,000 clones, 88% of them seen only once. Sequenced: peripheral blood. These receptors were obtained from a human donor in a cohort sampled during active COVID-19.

For the CDR3, the DNA is TGTGCCAGCAGCTGGACAGGAAGCAATCAGCCCCAGCATTTT. Protein product: CASSWTGSNQPQHF. V gene TRBV7-9 combines with J gene TRBJ1-5, with TRBD1 identical over 7 bases. The germline CDR1 and CDR2 sequences are SEHNR and FQNEAQ (reference sequence). Losses at the gene ends were 4 bases for V and 1 base for J; bases not matched to a gene: 1. The CDR3 totals 14 residues.

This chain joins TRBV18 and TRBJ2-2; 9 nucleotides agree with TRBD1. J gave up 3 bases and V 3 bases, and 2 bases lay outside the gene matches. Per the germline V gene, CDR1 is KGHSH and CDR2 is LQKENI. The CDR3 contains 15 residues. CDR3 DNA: TGTGCCAGCTCACCGGGGACAGGGTACACCGGGGAGCTGTTTTTT. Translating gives CASSPGTGYTGELFF.

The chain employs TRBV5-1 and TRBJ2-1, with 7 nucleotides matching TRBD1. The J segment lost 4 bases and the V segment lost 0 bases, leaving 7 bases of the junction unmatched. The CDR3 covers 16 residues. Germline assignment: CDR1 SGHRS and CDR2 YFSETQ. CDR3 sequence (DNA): TGCGCCAGCAGCTTGGAAGGAGACAGGGTATACAATGAGCAGTTCTTC. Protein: CASSLEGDRVYNEQFF.

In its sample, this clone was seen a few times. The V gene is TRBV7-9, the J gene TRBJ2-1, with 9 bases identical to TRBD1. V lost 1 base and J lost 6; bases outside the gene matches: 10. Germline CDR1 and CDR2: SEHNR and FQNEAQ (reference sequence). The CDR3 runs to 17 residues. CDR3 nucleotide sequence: TGTGCCAGCAGCTTAGTTTTTGAGACAGGGGGGTTCAATGAGCAGTTCTTC. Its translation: CASSLVFETGGFNEQFF.

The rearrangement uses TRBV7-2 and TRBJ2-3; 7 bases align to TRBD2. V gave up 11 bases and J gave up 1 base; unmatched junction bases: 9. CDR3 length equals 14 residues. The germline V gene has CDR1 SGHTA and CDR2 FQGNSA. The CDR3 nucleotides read TGTGCCGTCAGTAGCGGGTTACGCACAGATACGCAGTATTTT. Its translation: CAVSSGLRTDTQYF. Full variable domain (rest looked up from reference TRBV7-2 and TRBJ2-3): GAGVSQSPSNKVTEKGKDVELRCDPISGHTALYWYRQSLGQGLEFLIYFQGNSAPDKSGLPSDRFSAERTGGSVSTLTIQRTQQEDSAVYLCAVSSGLRTDTQYFGPGTRLTVL.

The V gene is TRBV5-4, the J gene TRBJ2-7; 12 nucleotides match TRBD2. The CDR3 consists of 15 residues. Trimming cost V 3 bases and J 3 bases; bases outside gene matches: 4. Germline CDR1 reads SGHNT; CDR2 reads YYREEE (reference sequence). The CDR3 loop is CASSYLTSGSYEQYF. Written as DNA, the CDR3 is TGTGCCAGCAGCTACCTGACTAGCGGGAGCTACGAGCAGTACTTC.

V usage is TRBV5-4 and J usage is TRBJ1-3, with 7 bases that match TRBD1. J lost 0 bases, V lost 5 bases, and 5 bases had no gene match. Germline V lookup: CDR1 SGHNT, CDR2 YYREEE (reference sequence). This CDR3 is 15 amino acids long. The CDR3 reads CASRAGTDSGNTIYF. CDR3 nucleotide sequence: TGTGCCAGCAGGGCGGGGACAGACTCTGGAAACACCATATATTTT. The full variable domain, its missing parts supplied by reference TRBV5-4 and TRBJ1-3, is ETGVTQSPTHLIKTRGQQVTLRCSSQSGHNTVSWYQQALGQGPQFIFQYYREEENGRGNFPPRFSGLQFPNYSSELNVNALELDDSALYLCASRAGTDSGNTIYFGEGSWLTVV.

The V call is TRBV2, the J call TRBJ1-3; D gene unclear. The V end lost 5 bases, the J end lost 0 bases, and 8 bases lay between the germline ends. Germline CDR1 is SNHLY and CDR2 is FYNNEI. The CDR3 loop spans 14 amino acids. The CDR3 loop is CASSSLASGNTIYF. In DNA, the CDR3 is TGTGCCAGCAGTTCCTTGGCCTCTGGAAACACCATATATTTT.

CDR3 protein: CASSLIPRDRGYGYTF. The CDR3 bases are TGTGCCAGCAGCCTCATCCCTCGGGACAGGGGCTATGGCTACACCTTC. This chain links TRBV7-2 with TRBJ1-2; 10 bases are shared with TRBD1. Germline CDR1 is SGHTA and CDR2 is FQGNSA. The CDR3 consists of 16 residues. Germline trimming cut 5 bases from V and 4 bases from J; bases unmatched to any gene: 10.

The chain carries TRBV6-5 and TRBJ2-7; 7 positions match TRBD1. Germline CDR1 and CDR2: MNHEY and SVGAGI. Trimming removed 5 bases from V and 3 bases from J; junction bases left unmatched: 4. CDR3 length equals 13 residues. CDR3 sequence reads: CASSRTGLYEQYF. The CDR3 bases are TGTGCCAGCAGTCGGACAGGACTCTACGAGCAGTACTTC.

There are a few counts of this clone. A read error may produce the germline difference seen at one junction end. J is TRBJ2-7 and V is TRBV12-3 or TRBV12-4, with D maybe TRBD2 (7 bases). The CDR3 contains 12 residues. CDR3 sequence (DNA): TGTGCCAGCAGTTTGGTTCGGGGGGCTCCGCACTTC. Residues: CASSLVRGAPHF.

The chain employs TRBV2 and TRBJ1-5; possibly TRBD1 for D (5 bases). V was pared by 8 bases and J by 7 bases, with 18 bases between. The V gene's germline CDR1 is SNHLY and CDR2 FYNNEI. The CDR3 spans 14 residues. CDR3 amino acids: CASLLTYQGQPQHF. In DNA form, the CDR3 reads TGTGCCAGCCTACTGACTTACCAGGGACAGCCCCAGCATTTT.

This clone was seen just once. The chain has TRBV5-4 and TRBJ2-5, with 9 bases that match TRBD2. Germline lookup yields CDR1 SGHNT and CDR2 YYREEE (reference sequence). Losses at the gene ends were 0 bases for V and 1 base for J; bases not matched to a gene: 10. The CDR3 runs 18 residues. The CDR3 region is CASSLGSSGDTLQETQYF. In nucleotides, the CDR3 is TGTGCCAGCAGCTTGGGGTCTAGCGGGGACACCCTCCAAGAGACCCAGTACTTC.

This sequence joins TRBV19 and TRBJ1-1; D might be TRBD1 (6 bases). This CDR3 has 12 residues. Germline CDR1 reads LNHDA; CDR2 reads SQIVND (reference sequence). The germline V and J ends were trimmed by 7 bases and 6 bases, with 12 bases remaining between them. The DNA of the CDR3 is TGTGCCAGTATTTGGGACAACTCTGAAGCTTTCTTT. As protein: CASIWDNSEAFF.

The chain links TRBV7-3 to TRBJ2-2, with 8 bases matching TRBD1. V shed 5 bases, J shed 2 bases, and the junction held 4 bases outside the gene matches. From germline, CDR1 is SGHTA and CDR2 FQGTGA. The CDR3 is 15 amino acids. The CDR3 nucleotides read TGTGCCAGCAGCCCTACAGGGGGAAACACCGGGGAGCTGTTTTTT. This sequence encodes CASSPTGGNTGELFF.

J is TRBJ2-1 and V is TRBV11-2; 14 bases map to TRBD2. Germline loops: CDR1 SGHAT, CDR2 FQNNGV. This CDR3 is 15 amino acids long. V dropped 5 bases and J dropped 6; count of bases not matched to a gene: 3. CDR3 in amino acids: CASSRGLAGGNEQFF. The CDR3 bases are TGTGCCAGCAGCCGCGGACTAGCGGGGGGCAATGAGCAGTTCTTC.

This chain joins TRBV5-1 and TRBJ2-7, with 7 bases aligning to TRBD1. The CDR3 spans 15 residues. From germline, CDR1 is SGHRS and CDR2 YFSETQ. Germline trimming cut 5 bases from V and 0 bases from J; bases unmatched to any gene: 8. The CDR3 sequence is CASSDPTGSSYEQYF. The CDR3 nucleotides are TGCGCCAGCAGTGACCCGACAGGGAGCTCCTACGAGCAGTACTTC.

The CDR3 loop is CASSQAPLAGVTDTQYF. The CDR3 DNA reads TGCGCCAGCAGCCAAGCTCCCCTAGCGGGGGTAACAGATACGCAGTATTTT. The chain uses TRBV4-1 and TRBJ2-3; 10 nucleotides match TRBD2. Per the germline V gene, CDR1 is MGHRA and CDR2 is YSYEKL. Losses at the gene ends were 1 base for V and 3 bases for J; bases not matched to a gene: 7. The CDR3 consists of 17 residues.

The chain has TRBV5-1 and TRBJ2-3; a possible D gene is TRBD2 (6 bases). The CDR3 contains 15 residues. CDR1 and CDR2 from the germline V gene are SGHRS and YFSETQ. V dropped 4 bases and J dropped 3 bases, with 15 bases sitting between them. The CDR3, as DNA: TGCGCCAGCAGCCCGAGACTAGGGAATACAGATACGCAGTATTTT. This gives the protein CASSPRLGNTDTQYF.

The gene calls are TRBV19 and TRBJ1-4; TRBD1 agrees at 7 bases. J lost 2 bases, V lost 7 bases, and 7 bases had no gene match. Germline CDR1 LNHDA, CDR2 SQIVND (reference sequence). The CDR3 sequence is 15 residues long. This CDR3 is CASTNFRGTNEKLFF. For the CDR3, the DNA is TGTGCCAGTACCAATTTCAGGGGGACTAATGAAAAACTGTTTTTT.

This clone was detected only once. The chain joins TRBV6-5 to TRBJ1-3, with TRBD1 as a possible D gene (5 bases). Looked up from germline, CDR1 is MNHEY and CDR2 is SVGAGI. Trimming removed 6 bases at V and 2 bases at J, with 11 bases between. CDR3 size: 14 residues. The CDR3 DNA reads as TGTGCCAGCAGGATCAGGGAGGCTGGAAACACCATATATTTT. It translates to CASRIREAGNTIYF.

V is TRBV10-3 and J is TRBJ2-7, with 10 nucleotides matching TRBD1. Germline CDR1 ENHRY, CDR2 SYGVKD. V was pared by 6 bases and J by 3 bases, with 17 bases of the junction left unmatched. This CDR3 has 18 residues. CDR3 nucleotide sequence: TGTGCCATCAGAAAACTCCGGGACAGGGGCTCCCTTAACTACGAGCAGTACTTC. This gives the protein CAIRKLRDRGSLNYEQYF.

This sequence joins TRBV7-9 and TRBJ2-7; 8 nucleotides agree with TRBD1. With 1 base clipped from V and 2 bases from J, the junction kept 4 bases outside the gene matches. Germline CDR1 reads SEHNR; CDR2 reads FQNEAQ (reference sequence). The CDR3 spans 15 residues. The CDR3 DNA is TGTGCCAGCAGCTTAGGGACAGGGTGGGCCTACGAGCAGTACTTC. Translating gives CASSLGTGWAYEQYF.

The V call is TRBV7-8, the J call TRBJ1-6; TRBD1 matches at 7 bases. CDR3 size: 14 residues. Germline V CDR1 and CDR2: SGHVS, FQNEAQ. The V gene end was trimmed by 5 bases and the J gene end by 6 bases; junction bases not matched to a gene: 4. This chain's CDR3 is CASSRDSFNSPLHF. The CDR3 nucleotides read TGTGCCAGCAGCCGGGACAGTTTTAATTCACCCCTCCACTTT.

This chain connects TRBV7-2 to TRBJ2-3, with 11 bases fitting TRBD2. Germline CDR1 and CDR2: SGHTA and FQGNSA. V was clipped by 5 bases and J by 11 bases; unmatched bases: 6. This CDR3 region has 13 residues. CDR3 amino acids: CASSLLAGGEQYF. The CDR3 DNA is TGTGCCAGCAGCCTGTTAGCGGGGGGGGAGCAGTATTTT.

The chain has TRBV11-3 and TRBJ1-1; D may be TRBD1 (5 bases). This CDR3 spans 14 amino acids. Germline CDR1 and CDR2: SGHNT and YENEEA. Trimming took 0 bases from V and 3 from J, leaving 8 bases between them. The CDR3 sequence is CASSLEGGDTEAFF. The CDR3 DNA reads TGTGCCAGCAGCTTAGAGGGGGGGGACACTGAAGCTTTCTTT.

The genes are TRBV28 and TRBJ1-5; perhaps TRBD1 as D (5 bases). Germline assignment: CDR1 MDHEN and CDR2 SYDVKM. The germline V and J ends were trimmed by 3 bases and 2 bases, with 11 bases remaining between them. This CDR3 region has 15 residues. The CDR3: CASSFGGGGNQPQHF. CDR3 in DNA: TGTGCCAGCAGTTTTGGCGGGGGGGGCAATCAGCCCCAGCATTTT.